The 23 T cell receptor beta chains given below trace back to one sample, sequenced in a study of shared clonotypes between healthy human individuals. The method was immunoSEQ multiplex PCR; TCRdb's version includes in-frame clones alone and lacks a portion of them. The table includes about 2 million clones, 85% to 95% detected once. Sample: naive CD4+ T cells sorted from blood. The sample's subset: CD45RA+ positively selected. The receptors here all came from a man younger than 35 in good health.

V is TRBV5-1 and J is TRBJ2-1; 9 bases are shared with TRBD1. Germline trimming cut 4 bases from V and 3 bases from J; bases unmatched to any gene: 5. The CDR3 is 15 amino acids. The germline CDR1 and CDR2 sequences are SGHRS and YFSETQ. CDR3 bases: TGCGCCAGCAGCATGGGACAGGGTTTCTACAATGAGCAGTTCTTC. This sequence encodes CASSMGQGFYNEQFF.

The CDR3 DNA sequence: TGTGCCAGCAGTTACCTGGGGGGCGCGGGTCCTGAAGCTTTCTTT. This encodes CASSYLGGAGPEAFF. The chain is built from TRBV6-5 and TRBJ1-1; D may be TRBD1 (6 bases). This CDR3 is 15 amino acids long. The germline CDR1 and CDR2 sequences are MNHEY and SVGAGI. V lost 2 bases to trimming and J lost 6 bases, with 16 bases between them.

J is TRBJ1-3 and V is TRBV29-1, with a possible D match to TRBD1 (6 bases). V lost 5 bases to trimming and J lost 0 bases, with 8 bases between them. Germline V gene lookup returns CDR1 SQVTM and CDR2 ANQGSEA. There are 13 residues in the CDR3. Written as DNA, the CDR3 is TGCAGCGTTCGACAGGTCTCTGGAAACACCATATATTTT. It specifies CSVRQVSGNTIYF.

The chain employs TRBV6-6 and TRBJ2-3; D remains ambiguous. CDR3 size: 12 residues. Germline V lookup: CDR1 MNHNY, CDR2 SVGAGI (reference sequence). Trimming stripped 9 bases from V and 3 bases from J, with 10 bases between. The CDR3 sequence: CARSAPTDTQYF. The DNA of the CDR3 is TGTGCCAGATCTGCCCCGACAGATACGCAGTATTTT.

The gene calls are TRBV7-9 and TRBJ1-5; TRBD1 aligns across 8 bases. The V and J ends lost 6 bases and 1 base, in that order; junction bases with no gene match: 2. CDR1 and CDR2 from the germline V gene are SEHNR and FQNEAQ (reference sequence). This CDR3 has 14 amino acids. CDR3 sequence reads: CASSGQGSNQPQHF. CDR3 bases: TGTGCCAGCAGTGGACAGGGAAGCAATCAGCCCCAGCATTTT.

The rearrangement uses TRBV29-1 and TRBJ2-7, with TRBD1 identical over 8 bases. Losses at the gene ends were 6 bases for V and 4 bases for J; bases not matched to a gene: 8. The CDR3 has 13 residues. Germline values: CDR1 SQVTM, CDR2 ANQGSEA. The CDR3 DNA reads as TGCAGCGTCAGCGGACAGGGTCAATACGAGCAGTACTTC. Translating gives CSVSGQGQYEQYF.

The chain recombines TRBV5-6 with TRBJ2-7, with 9 bases aligning to TRBD1. The CDR3 is made up of 13 amino acids. The ends lost 5 bases at V and 2 bases at J; junction bases unmatched: 2. Germline values: CDR1 SGHDT, CDR2 YYEEEE. CDR3 coding DNA: TGTGCCAGCAGGCGGGACAGGGCCTACGAGCAGTACTTC. It translates to CASRRDRAYEQYF.

V usage is TRBV30 and J usage is TRBJ2-5, with TRBD1 matching 7 bases. Germline trimming cut 5 bases from V and 0 bases from J; bases unmatched to any gene: 3. The CDR3 covers 13 residues. Germline CDR1 reads GTSNPN; CDR2 reads SVGIG (reference sequence). The CDR3 here is CAWWGQYQETQYF. The CDR3 nucleotides read TGTGCCTGGTGGGGACAGTACCAAGAGACCCAGTACTTC.

The chain recombines TRBV9 with TRBJ2-1, with TRBD1 identical over 7 bases. J lost 6 bases, V lost 3 bases, and 9 bases had no gene match. The CDR3 is 15 residues long. Per germline, CDR1 SGDLS and CDR2 YYNGEE. DNA of the CDR3: TGTGCCAGCAGCGCCCGGGACAGAGTTTTCAATGAGCAGTTCTTC. Translating it yields CASSARDRVFNEQFF.

The gene calls are TRBV18 and TRBJ1-1; 9 bases align to TRBD1. After removal of 5 bases from V and 8 bases from J, the junction contained 9 bases not matched to a gene. CDR1 KGHSH and CDR2 LQKENI come from the germline V gene. This CDR3 has 14 residues. This CDR3 reads CASSSDRGGLEAFF. The CDR3 DNA follows: TGTGCCAGCTCAAGTGACAGGGGGGGTTTGGAAGCTTTCTTT.

The DNA of the CDR3 is TGTGCCAGCAGCCGCAGTCCAGGTGCCACAGATACGCAGTATTTT. Its protein is CASSRSPGATDTQYF. The chain couples TRBV11-2 to TRBJ2-3; D not certain. The length of the CDR3 is 15 residues. Germline V lookup: CDR1 SGHAT, CDR2 FQNNGV. Trimming cost V 5 bases and J 2 bases, with 14 bases left between them.

The rearrangement links TRBV29-1 to TRBJ1-1; TRBD1 matches at 7 bases. Unmatched junction bases numbered 10, after V lost 6 bases and J lost 3 bases. Germline V gives CDR1 SQVTM, CDR2 ANQGSEA. This CDR3 comprises 14 residues. CDR3 DNA: TGCAGCGTGGCCCTAGGGGGCAGGGACACTGAAGCTTTCTTT. Its protein product is CSVALGGRDTEAFF.

V usage is TRBV25-1 and J usage is TRBJ1-4; maybe TRBD1 (6 bases). V was trimmed by 3 bases and J by 5 bases, leaving 13 bases between them. CDR3 length equals 15 residues. Germline CDR1 MGHDK, CDR2 SYGVNS. The CDR3, as DNA: TGTGCCAGCAGTGACCGACAGGTTCGAAATGAAAAACTGTTTTTT. It specifies CASSDRQVRNEKLFF.

The rearrangement links TRBV9 to TRBJ1-6; D gene ambiguous. Germline-derived CDR1 and CDR2 are SGDLS and YYNGEE. Trimming removed 0 bases at V and 4 bases at J, with 8 bases between. CDR3 size: 15 residues. The CDR3 region is CASSVEAAYNSPLHF. CDR3 bases: TGTGCCAGCAGCGTAGAGGCCGCGTATAATTCACCCCTCCACTTT.

The chain joins TRBV6-5 to TRBJ1-2; no reliable D call. The CDR3 extends over 11 amino acids. Trimming shortened V by 5 bases and J by 8 bases, and 9 bases separated the two germline ends. Germline lookup yields CDR1 MNHEY and CDR2 SVGAGI. The CDR3 is CASSELKGYTF. DNA for the CDR3: TGTGCCAGCAGTGAACTAAAGGGCTACACCTTC.

The gene calls are TRBV19 and TRBJ1-6, with D unclear. The CDR3 contains 14 residues. The V end lost 0 bases, the J end lost 7 bases, and 7 bases lay between the germline ends. CDR1 LNHDA and CDR2 SQIVND come from the germline V gene (reference sequence). The CDR3 loop is CASSIEGSNSPLHF. CDR3 in DNA: TGTGCCAGTAGTATAGAGGGCAGCAATTCACCCCTCCACTTT.

The chain couples TRBV21-1 to TRBJ1-4; the table's D call, TRBD1, has no DNA check behind it. TRBV21-1 is noted as a pseudogene. This CDR3 is built from 20 residues. CDR3: CASSRTISGTGKVENEKLFF. CDR3 bases: TGTGCCAGCAGCAGAACTATCTCCGGGACAGGGAAAGTGGAGAATGAAAAACTGTTTTTT.

The genes are TRBV18 and TRBJ1-6; possibly TRBD1 for D (5 bases). The V and J ends lost 0 bases and 10 bases respectively, with 13 bases between them. The CDR3 length is 15 residues. The V gene's germline CDR1 is KGHSH and CDR2 LQKENI. The CDR3 DNA sequence: TGTGCCAGCTCACCACCCGGGGGACTGGGATCACCCCTCCACTTT. Translated, it gives CASSPPGGLGSPLHF.

With respect to this clone: The sample has other DNA sequences that encode this CDR3 too. The rearrangement uses TRBV7-9 and TRBJ2-5, with D perhaps TRBD1 (5 bases). Trimming stripped 1 base from V and 2 bases from J, with 8 bases between. The CDR3 length is 14 residues. In germline, CDR1 is SEHNR, CDR2 FQNEAQ (reference sequence). Here the CDR3 DNA reads TGTGCCAGCAGCTTAGTCAGGGATCAAGAGACCCAGTACTTC. Translated, it gives CASSLVRDQETQYF. Full variable domain (remainder filled in from reference TRBV7-9 and TRBJ2-5): DTGVSQNPRHKITKRGQNVTFRCDPISEHNRLYWYRQTLGQGPEFLTYFQNEAQLEKSRLLSDRFSAERPKGSFSTLEIQRTEQGDSAMYLCASSLVRDQETQYFGPGTRLLVL.

The genes are TRBV10-3 and TRBJ1-2, with D hard to call. The CDR3 consists of 13 residues. The germline V gene encodes CDR1 ENHRY and CDR2 SYGVKD. V lost 0 bases and J 1 base, leaving 3 bases between the germline ends. CDR3 in DNA: TGTGCCATCAGTGAGTCTCTTAACTATGGCTACACCTTC. This codes for CAISESLNYGYTF.

This sequence joins TRBV6-6 and TRBJ1-1; 7 nucleotides align to TRBD1. The CDR3 is made up of 14 amino acids. Looked up from germline, CDR1 is MNHNY and CDR2 is SVGAGI (reference sequence). The junction had 4 bases not matched to a gene; V was cut back by 2 bases and J by 4 bases. This chain's CDR3 is CASSYQGETTEAFF. DNA for the CDR3: TGTGCCAGCAGTTACCAGGGGGAGACCACTGAAGCTTTCTTT.

This chain links TRBV9 with TRBJ2-3, with 12 bases lining up with TRBD2. Germline V gene data show CDR1 as SGDLS and CDR2 as YYNGEE. V was pared by 6 bases and J by 5 bases, with 7 bases of the junction left unmatched. The CDR3 contains 15 residues. The CDR3 DNA is TGTGCCAGCACTAGCGGGGGGGCAGGTGTAGATACGCAGTATTTT. This sequence encodes CASTSGGAGVDTQYF.

V usage is TRBV9 and J usage is TRBJ2-1; the D gene is possibly TRBD2 (5 bases). V shed 2 bases and J shed 0 bases, with 12 bases lying between them. The CDR3 extends over 16 amino acids. Germline CDR1 is SGDLS and CDR2 is YYNGEE. CDR3 sequence reads: CASSVDLAVSYNEQFF. Here the CDR3 DNA reads TGTGCCAGCAGCGTCGACCTAGCAGTCTCCTACAATGAGCAGTTCTTC.